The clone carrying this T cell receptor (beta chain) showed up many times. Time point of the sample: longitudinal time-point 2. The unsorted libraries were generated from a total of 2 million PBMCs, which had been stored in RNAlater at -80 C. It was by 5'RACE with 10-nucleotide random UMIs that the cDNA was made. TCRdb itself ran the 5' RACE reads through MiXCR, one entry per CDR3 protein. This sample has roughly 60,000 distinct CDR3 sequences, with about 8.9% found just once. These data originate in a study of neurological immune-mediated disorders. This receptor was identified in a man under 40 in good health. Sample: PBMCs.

The CDR3: CAAGTSGYNEQFF. CDR3 coding DNA: TGTGCCGCTGGGACTAGCGGCTACAATGAGCAGTTCTTC. This chain connects TRBV10-3 to TRBJ2-1; 11 bases map to TRBD2. CDR1 and CDR2 (germline): ENHRY, SYGVKD. The V gene end was trimmed by 11 bases and the J gene end by 3 bases; junction bases not matched to a gene: 3. This CDR3 contains 13 residues.